Presented here are 13 T cell receptor beta chains from one specimen sequenced in a study of technical replicates of blood from a handful of donors. The repertoire was sequenced with immunoSEQ multiplex PCR; TCRdb's copy has only in-frame clones and lacks some. This table has about 75,000 clones, 90% to 95% appearing once. Sequencing was done on a sample of T cells isolated from PBMCs. These receptor sequences come from a human donor in good health. Some clones in this sample may be carry-over from other donors' samples.

This clone appeared once. The rearrangement links TRBV5-4 to TRBJ2-5; 8 nucleotides line up with TRBD2. Germline V gives CDR1 SGHNT, CDR2 YYREEE (reference sequence). V lost 3 bases and J lost 4; bases outside the gene matches: 11. This CDR3 region has 16 residues. CDR3 loop: CASSYTGLVAPETQYF. DNA of the CDR3: TGTGCCAGCAGCTATACGGGACTAGTGGCCCCAGAGACCCAGTACTTC.

A single count supports this clone. This chain links TRBV5-1 with TRBJ1-6; no definite D call. V lost 3 bases to trimming and J lost 8 bases, with 18 bases between them. The CDR3 has 16 amino acids. The germline V gene has CDR1 SGHRS and CDR2 YFSETQ. The CDR3 loop reads CASSSTGSGQHSPLHF. In nucleotides, the CDR3 is TGCGCCAGCAGCTCGACCGGGTCCGGTCAGCATTCACCCCTCCACTTT.

This chain links TRBV28 with TRBJ1-3; no clear D gene. The CDR3 totals 13 residues. Germline-derived CDR1 and CDR2 are MDHEN and SYDVKM. V dropped 7 bases and J dropped 1 base, with 8 bases sitting between them. CDR3 DNA: TGTGCCAGCACTCGAGGTTCTGGAAACACCATATATTTT. Its translation is CASTRGSGNTIYF.

This chain uses TRBV6-1 with TRBJ2-3; 9 bases match TRBD1. The CDR3 runs 13 residues. The junction had 2 bases not matched to a gene; V was cut back by 8 bases and J by 2 bases. The germline V gene encodes CDR1 MNHNS and CDR2 SASEGT. DNA of the CDR3: TGTGCCAGCCGGGACAGGGACACAGATACGCAGTATTTT. Amino acids: CASRDRDTDTQYF.

The chain links TRBV9 to TRBJ2-3; unclear D gene. Germline values: CDR1 SGDLS, CDR2 YYNGEE. The germline V and J ends were trimmed by 0 bases and 5 bases, with 7 bases remaining between them. The CDR3 extends over 13 amino acids. The CDR3 loop reads CASSVERVDTQYF. In nucleotides, the CDR3 is TGTGCCAGCAGCGTAGAACGGGTAGATACGCAGTATTTT. Using reference TRBV9 and TRBJ2-3 for the parts outside the CDR3, the full variable domain is DSGVTQTPKHLITATGQRVTLRCSPRSGDLSVYWYQQSLDQGLQFLIQYYNGEERAKGNILERFSAQQFPDLHSELNLSSLELGDSALYFCASSVERVDTQYFGPGTRLTVL.

This chain joins TRBV7-9 and TRBJ1-1; D perhaps matches TRBD1 (6 bases). The CDR3 consists of 15 residues. The germline V gene encodes CDR1 SEHNR and CDR2 FQNEAQ (reference sequence). With 5 bases removed from V and 1 base from J, the gap between germline ends came to 14 bases. CDR3 in DNA: TGTGCCAGCAGCCCCCCAGGGGAAACGAACACTGAAGCTTTCTTT. Encoded protein: CASSPPGETNTEAFF.

The chain has TRBV15 and TRBJ2-3; 11 bases fit TRBD1. V gave up 5 bases and J gave up 2 bases; unmatched junction bases: 15. Germline CDR1 LNHNV, CDR2 YYDKDF (reference sequence). The CDR3 is 19 amino acids. This chain's CDR3 is CATSGIFPGQGVSTDTQYF. The CDR3 bases are TGTGCCACCAGCGGCATTTTCCCGGGACAGGGGGTTTCCACAGATACGCAGTATTTT.

This clone has just one count. The V gene is TRBV5-1, the J gene TRBJ1-1; 7 nucleotides match TRBD1. The CDR3 has 15 residues. After removal of 4 bases from V and 0 bases from J, the junction contained 6 bases not matched to a gene. From germline, CDR1 is SGHRS and CDR2 YFSETQ. The CDR3 region is CASSGLGQMNTEAFF. The CDR3, as DNA: TGCGCCAGCAGCGGGCTGGGACAGATGAACACTGAAGCTTTCTTT. Using reference TRBV5-1 and TRBJ1-1 for the parts outside the CDR3, the full variable domain is KAGVTQTPRYLIKTRGQQVTLSCSPISGHRSVSWYQQTPGQGLQFLFEYFSETQRNKGNFPGRFSGRQFSNSRSEMNVSTLELGDSALYLCASSGLGQMNTEAFFGQGTRLTVV.

The genes are TRBV28 and TRBJ2-4; maybe TRBD2 (5 bases). Germline V CDR1 and CDR2: MDHEN, SYDVKM. The V end was cut by 6 bases, the J end by 0 bases, with 21 bases between. CDR3 size: 18 residues. The CDR3 region is CASRPSLVRVLAKNIQYF. The CDR3 nucleotides read TGTGCCAGCAGGCCCTCCTTAGTGCGGGTCTTAGCCAAAAACATTCAGTACTTC.

The V gene is TRBV10-3, the J gene TRBJ2-1, with D possibly TRBD1 on 5 matching bases. Deletions cut 10 bases from V and 2 bases from J, with 15 bases between. This CDR3 has 14 amino acids. In germline, CDR1 is ENHRY, CDR2 SYGVKD. CDR3 bases: TGTGCCACGGCCACAGGATCCACCTACAATGAGCAGTTCTTC. Its protein is CATATGSTYNEQFF.

V is TRBV28 and J is TRBJ1-5, with D unresolved. Germline V gives CDR1 MDHEN, CDR2 SYDVKM. The V end was cut by 3 bases, the J end by 4 bases, with 13 bases between. The CDR3 extends over 15 amino acids. CDR3 DNA sequence: TGTGCCAGCAGTTTTCCGGCGGGAGGGAATCAGCCCCAGCATTTT. Translated, it gives CASSFPAGGNQPQHF.

The chain combines TRBV11-2 with TRBJ1-1; D is undetermined. Trimming shortened V by 5 bases and J by 11 bases, and 15 bases separated the two germline ends. The length of the CDR3 is 12 residues. CDR1 and CDR2 (germline): SGHAT, FQNNGV. CDR3: CASSHERSGAFF. The CDR3 DNA follows: TGTGCCAGCAGCCACGAACGGAGTGGTGCTTTCTTT.

The DNA for the CDR3 is TGCGCCAGCAGCTTGGACACCCTGAACACTGAAGCTTTCTTT. It specifies CASSLDTLNTEAFF. The rearrangement joins TRBV5-1 to TRBJ1-1; D call uncertain. This CDR3 is built from 14 residues. Looked up from germline, CDR1 is SGHRS and CDR2 is YFSETQ. Trimming cost V 0 bases and J 0 bases, with 6 bases left between them.